Here is one T cell receptor beta chain with its context. Compared with germline, one end of the junction differs, possibly owing to a read error. Germline V gives CDR1 SSHAT, CDR2 FNYEAQ (reference sequence). CDR3 length: 13 residues. The source of the sample is a study of early T cells in non-severe SARS-CoV-2 infection. Each CDR3 protein gets one entry after TCRdb re-called the 5' RACE reads with MiXCR. Of over 45,000 distinct CDR3 sequences listed, 6.5% to 7.5% were seen once; the top ten hold approximately 6.3%. The sequence was obtained from an adult who was a healthcare worker with PCR-confirmed SARS-CoV-2 infection or an uninfected control (not recorded which). Sample: whole blood, taken at baseline. This chain uses TRBV7-7 with TRBJ2-5; D remains unclear. The CDR3 sequence: CASSLGHQETQYF. In DNA form, the CDR3 reads TGTGCTAGCAGCTTAGGACACCAAGAGACCCAGTACTTC.